These T cell receptor beta chains were read from a single sample in a study of cytomegalovirus exposure and HLA in healthy donors. Sequenced by immunoSEQ multiplex PCR; TCRdb stores in-frame clones only, minus some. The data contain some 130,000 clones, 80% of them seen just once; the ten biggest clones take up more than 2.5%. Sequenced input: PBMCs. The origin of the receptors is a male donor in good health and CMV-seronegative. CDR3s include the opening cysteine and the closing phenylalanine or tryptophan. The D gene is left open where the match is weak. Clone size is shown for a subset of rows, as once, few, many or a class of expanded clone.

D gene: TRBD1; V gene: TRBV18; J gene: TRBJ1-2; clone size: -; CDR3 DNA: TGTGCCAGCTCAGCGGACAGGGAAGGCTATGGCTACACCTTC; CDR3 protein: CASSADREGYGYTF
D gene: -; V gene: TRBV10-3; J gene: TRBJ2-7; clone size: few; CDR3 DNA: TGTGCCATCAGTGAGGGCGGCTCCTACGAGCAGTACTTC; CDR3 protein: CAISEGGSYEQYF
D gene: -; V gene: TRBV19; J gene: TRBJ2-5; clone size: -; CDR3 DNA: TGTGCCAGTAGTATAGAGTCTTCGGGAATTCCTAGGGAGACCCAGTACTTC; CDR3 protein: CASSIESSGIPRETQYF
D gene: -; V gene: TRBV4-1; J gene: TRBJ1-1; clone size: few; CDR3 DNA: TGCGCCAGCAGCCACCCGGGGGAAGGGACTGAAGCTTTCTTT; CDR3 protein: CASSHPGEGTEAFF
D gene: -; V gene: TRBV7-6; J gene: TRBJ1-4; clone size: -; CDR3 DNA: TGTGCCAGCAGCCGAACTCCCACAACTAATGAAAAACTGTTTTTT; CDR3 protein: CASSRTPTTNEKLFF
D gene: TRBD1; V gene: TRBV5-6; J gene: TRBJ1-1; clone size: once; CDR3 DNA: TGTGCCGGCAGCTGGCGGGACAGGACAATGAACACTGAAGCTTTCTTT; CDR3 protein: CAGSWRDRTMNTEAFF
D gene: TRBD1; V gene: TRBV15; J gene: TRBJ2-6; clone size: -; CDR3 DNA: TGTGCCACCAGCACGTCGACAGGGAGTGGGGCCAACGGCCTGACTTTC; CDR3 protein: CATSTSTGSGANGLTF
D gene: -; V gene: TRBV5-6; J gene: TRBJ1-1; clone size: -; CDR3 DNA: TGTGCCAGCAGCCCCATTCCCCAGGGGCTCGTGGGCACTGAAGCTTTCTTT; CDR3 protein: CASSPIPQGLVGTEAFF
D gene: TRBD2; V gene: TRBV5-1; J gene: TRBJ2-5; clone size: -; CDR3 DNA: TGCGCCAGCAGCCCTGGACTAGCGGGGGGGAAAGAGACCCAGTACTTC; CDR3 protein: CASSPGLAGGKETQYF
D gene: -; V gene: TRBV10-3; J gene: TRBJ1-1; clone size: -; CDR3 DNA: TGTGCCATCGCAGGAGGGGTGAACACTGAAGCTTTCTTT; CDR3 protein: CAIAGGVNTEAFF
D gene: -; V gene: TRBV5-1; J gene: TRBJ2-3; clone size: -; CDR3 DNA: TGCGCCAGCAGCCTCACGTGGGGCTCTGACACAGATACGCAGTATTTT; CDR3 protein: CASSLTWGSDTDTQYF
D gene: -; V gene: TRBV19; J gene: TRBJ2-1; clone size: -; CDR3 DNA: TGTGCCAGTAGTAAGATTGGTGCGAGCGGGTGGGGGAATGAGCAGTTCTTC; CDR3 protein: CASSKIGASGWGNEQFF
D gene: -; V gene: TRBV7-9; J gene: TRBJ2-3; clone size: -; CDR3 DNA: TGTGCCAGCAGCTTAGGGACTACTAGCACAGATACGCAGTATTTT; CDR3 protein: CASSLGTTSTDTQYF
D gene: -; V gene: TRBV7-9; J gene: TRBJ2-5; clone size: -; CDR3 DNA: TGTGCCAGCAGCCAACAGAGATACCAAGAGACCCAGTACTTC; CDR3 protein: CASSQQRYQETQYF
D gene: TRBD1; V gene: TRBV2; J gene: TRBJ1-2; clone size: -; CDR3 DNA: TGTGCCAGCAGCTACTCTAGGGACAGGGGGCACTTCTATGGCTACACCTTC; CDR3 protein: CASSYSRDRGHFYGYTF
D gene: -; V gene: TRBV10-3; J gene: TRBJ2-7; clone size: -; CDR3 DNA: TGTGCCTACCCCCAAGGGGACGAGCAGTACTTC; CDR3 protein: CAYPQGDEQYF
D gene: TRBD2; V gene: TRBV5-5; J gene: TRBJ2-7; clone size: once; CDR3 DNA: TGTGCCAGCAGCTTGGACTCGGCTAGCGGGAGAGTGCGCGAGCAGTACTTC; CDR3 protein: CASSLDSASGRVREQYF
D gene: -; V gene: TRBV5-4; J gene: TRBJ2-2; clone size: -; CDR3 DNA: TGTGCCAGCAGCTCAGGGGGGAGGAAGGCCGGGGAGCTGTTTTTT; CDR3 protein: CASSSGGRKAGELFF
D gene: -; V gene: TRBV5-5; J gene: TRBJ1-1; clone size: few; CDR3 DNA: TGTGCCAGCAGCTTTTCTGTCAGGAACACTGAAGCTTTCTTT; CDR3 protein: CASSFSVRNTEAFF
D gene: -; V gene: TRBV11-2; J gene: TRBJ2-2; clone size: -; CDR3 DNA: TGTGCCAGCAGCTTAGGGTTTAGCCGGAGGGAGCTGTTTTTT; CDR3 protein: CASSLGFSRRELFF
D gene: -; V gene: TRBV5-6; J gene: TRBJ1-5; clone size: -; CDR3 DNA: TGTGCCAGCAGCAGAGCCGTTTATAGCAATCAGCCCCAGCATTTT; CDR3 protein: CASSRAVYSNQPQHF
D gene: -; V gene: TRBV29-1; J gene: TRBJ2-1; clone size: -; CDR3 DNA: TGCAGCGTTGAAATCTCCTTAGAAAACAATGAGCAGTTCTTC; CDR3 protein: CSVEISLENNEQFF
D gene: -; V gene: TRBV5-6; J gene: TRBJ1-3; clone size: -; CDR3 DNA: TGTGCCAGCAGCTTGGGACAGCTCTCTGGAAACACCATATATTTT; CDR3 protein: CASSLGQLSGNTIYF
D gene: -; V gene: TRBV29-1; J gene: TRBJ2-1; clone size: -; CDR3 DNA: TGCAGCGTTGCTAAGGGAGATATCTACAATGAGCAGTTCTTC; CDR3 protein: CSVAKGDIYNEQFF
D gene: TRBD2; V gene: TRBV4-2; J gene: TRBJ2-3; clone size: -; CDR3 DNA: TGTGCCAGCAGCCAAGACCGCGGGGGGGCTACAGATACGCAGTATTTT; CDR3 protein: CASSQDRGGATDTQYF
D gene: -; V gene: TRBV4-1; J gene: TRBJ1-4; clone size: once; CDR3 DNA: TGCGCCAGCACGAGTCCGGGGGGAACTAATGAAAAACTGTTTTTT; CDR3 protein: CASTSPGGTNEKLFF
D gene: TRBD1; V gene: TRBV4-2; J gene: TRBJ2-7; clone size: -; CDR3 DNA: TGTGCCAGCAGCCAAGGGGACAGGGGTTACGAGCAGTACTTC; CDR3 protein: CASSQGDRGYEQYF
D gene: TRBD2; V gene: TRBV4-3; J gene: TRBJ2-7; clone size: -; CDR3 DNA: TGCGCCAGCAGCCAAGGGGGGGGAGGGTCCTACGAGCAGTACTTC; CDR3 protein: CASSQGGGGSYEQYF
D gene: TRBD1; V gene: TRBV14; J gene: TRBJ1-4; clone size: -; CDR3 DNA: TGTGCCAGCAGCCCTACCCGGACAGGGAAGTCCTCTACTAATGAAAAACTGTTTTTT; CDR3 protein: CASSPTRTGKSSTNEKLFF
D gene: TRBD1; V gene: TRBV5-7; J gene: TRBJ1-6; clone size: -; CDR3 DNA: TGTGCCAGCAGCTTCAGGGGGCGGAGAAATTCACCCCTCCACTTT; CDR3 protein: CASSFRGRRNSPLHF
D gene: TRBD2; V gene: TRBV15; J gene: TRBJ2-7; clone size: -; CDR3 DNA: TGTGCCACCAGCAGAGGCCCAGCGGGAGACTACGAGCAGTACTTC; CDR3 protein: CATSRGPAGDYEQYF
D gene: -; V gene: TRBV19; J gene: TRBJ1-5; clone size: once; CDR3 DNA: TGTGCCAGTAGTGAGACAGGAGTTTTTAATCAGCCCCAGCATTTT; CDR3 protein: CASSETGVFNQPQHF
D gene: TRBD1; V gene: TRBV5-4; J gene: TRBJ1-1; clone size: -; CDR3 DNA: TGTGCCAGCAGCATCAGACAGGGGAAGGCTGAAGCTTTCTTT; CDR3 protein: CASSIRQGKAEAFF
D gene: TRBD1; V gene: TRBV6-5; J gene: TRBJ1-6; clone size: -; CDR3 DNA: TGTGCCAGCAGTGTAACACAGGGGGCTCGTTCACCCCTCCACTTT; CDR3 protein: CASSVTQGARSPLHF
D gene: TRBD2; V gene: TRBV7-2; J gene: TRBJ2-2; clone size: once; CDR3 DNA: TGTGCCAGCAGCGCCGGGACTAGCGGGGGGCCCCACACCGGGGAGCTGTTTTTT; CDR3 protein: CASSAGTSGGPHTGELFF
D gene: TRBD2; V gene: TRBV13; J gene: TRBJ2-7; clone size: -; CDR3 DNA: TGTGCCAGCAGCTTAAATGTCGGCAGCGGGGCCTTCTACGAGCAGTACTTC; CDR3 protein: CASSLNVGSGAFYEQYF
D gene: -; V gene: TRBV18; J gene: TRBJ2-7; clone size: -; CDR3 DNA: TGTGCCAGCTCACCCCCAACCGAGTACGAGCAGTACTTC; CDR3 protein: CASSPPTEYEQYF
D gene: TRBD1; V gene: TRBV2; J gene: TRBJ2-2; clone size: -; CDR3 DNA: TGTGCCAGCAGTTCACAGGGGTTAAAAAACACCGGGGAGCTGTTTTTT; CDR3 protein: CASSSQGLKNTGELFF
D gene: TRBD2; V gene: TRBV7-6; J gene: TRBJ2-7; clone size: -; CDR3 DNA: TGTGCCAGCAGCTTAGCAACTAGCGGGAACTACGAGCAGTACTTC; CDR3 protein: CASSLATSGNYEQYF
D gene: TRBD1; V gene: TRBV27; J gene: TRBJ2-6; clone size: -; CDR3 DNA: TGTGCCAGCGGGGACAGGGGGTTCTCTGGGGCCAACGTCCTGACTTTC; CDR3 protein: CASGDRGFSGANVLTF
D gene: -; V gene: TRBV4-2; J gene: TRBJ2-1; clone size: -; CDR3 DNA: TGTGCCAGCAGCCAAGAAAGGGCGGGGGCCTCCTCCTACAATGAGCAGTTCTTC; CDR3 protein: CASSQERAGASSYNEQFF